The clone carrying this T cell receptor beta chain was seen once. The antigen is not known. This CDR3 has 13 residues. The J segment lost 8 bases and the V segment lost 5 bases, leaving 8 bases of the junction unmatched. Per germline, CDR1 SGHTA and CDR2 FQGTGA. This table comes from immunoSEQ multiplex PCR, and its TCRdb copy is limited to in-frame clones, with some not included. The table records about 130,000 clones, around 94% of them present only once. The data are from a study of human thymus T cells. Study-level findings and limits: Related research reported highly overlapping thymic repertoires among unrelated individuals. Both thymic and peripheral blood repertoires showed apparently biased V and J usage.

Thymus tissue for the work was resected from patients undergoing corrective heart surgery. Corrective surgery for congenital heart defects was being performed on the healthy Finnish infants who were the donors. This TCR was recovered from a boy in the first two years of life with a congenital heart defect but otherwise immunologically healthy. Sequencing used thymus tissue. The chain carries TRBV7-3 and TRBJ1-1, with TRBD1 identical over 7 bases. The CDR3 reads CASSPSRTGEAFF. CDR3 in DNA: TGTGCCAGCAGCCCCAGTCGGACAGGCGAAGCTTTCTTT.